These T cell receptor beta chains were read from a single sample in a study of beta chain features in type 1 diabetes. Sequencing used immunoSEQ multiplex PCR; TCRdb keeps in-frame clones, though not all of them. The repertoire has more than 250,000 clones, roughly 22% of them found once; the top ten carry less than 0.03%. The sample comprised naive CD4+ T cells from blood. These receptor sequences come from a woman between 35 and 50 years old with type 1 diabetes. The CDR3 runs from the conserved cysteine through the conserved F or W. D genes are given only for firm matches. A clone size is listed for some rows: how often the clone was seen (once, few, many), or a class if it is expanded.

CDR3aa | CDR3nt | d_gene | j_gene | abundance | v_gene
CASSVVPGGPGNTIYF | TGTGCCAGCAGCGTAGTCCCCGGGGGGCCGGGAAACACCATATATTTT | . | TRBJ1-3 | once | TRBV9
CASSPGLAVYNEQFF | TGTGCCAGCAGCCCGGGACTAGCGGTCTACAATGAGCAGTTCTTC | TRBD2 | TRBJ2-1 | . | TRBV4-2
CSVEIRGEQYF | TGCAGCGTTGAAATACGAGGCGAGCAGTACTTC | . | TRBJ2-7 | few | TRBV29-1
CASSFSGQGTEQYF | TGTGCCAGCAGCTTCTCCGGACAGGGGACCGAGCAGTACTTC | TRBD1 | TRBJ2-7 | . | TRBV5-6
CASSPGGYEQYF | TGTGCCAGCAGCCCAGGGGGGTACGAGCAGTACTTC | . | TRBJ2-7 | . | TRBV6-5
CASSALWGETPLHF | TGTGCCAGCAGTGCCCTCTGGGGGGAGACACCCCTCCACTTT | . | TRBJ1-6 | once | TRBV25-1
CASSLSTGAETQYF | TGTGCCAGCAGCCTCTCGACAGGGGCCGAGACCCAGTACTTC | TRBD1 | TRBJ2-5 | few | TRBV7-2
CASSVMAGNTEAFF | TGTGCCAGCAGCGTCATGGCGGGGAACACTGAAGCTTTCTTT | . | TRBJ1-1 | . | TRBV9
CAGSGSGPLVGEQFF | TGTGCCGGAAGCGGGTCGGGACCCCTTGTTGGTGAGCAGTTCTTC | . | TRBJ2-1 | . | TRBV28
CATSYGGNSNQPQHF | TGTGCCACCTCGTACGGGGGAAATAGCAATCAGCCCCAGCATTTT | . | TRBJ1-5 | . | TRBV15
CASHVGYGSEKLFF | TGTGCCAGCCACGTCGGGTACGGGAGCGAAAAACTGTTTTTT | . | TRBJ1-4 | . | TRBV19
CASSQPTRNTEAFF | TGCGCCAGCAGCCAACCAACAAGGAACACTGAAGCTTTCTTT | . | TRBJ1-1 | . | TRBV4-3
CASSFLGGNTEAFF | TGTGCCAGCAGCTTCCTAGGGGGAAACACTGAAGCTTTCTTT | . | TRBJ1-1 | . | TRBV7-2
CSLSRGLTYNEQFF | TGCAGCCTTTCCCGGGGACTAACCTACAATGAGCAGTTCTTC | TRBD2 | TRBJ2-1 | few | TRBV29-1
CASSQSGGGYTF | TGCGCCAGCAGCCAATCGGGGGGTGGCTACACCTTC | . | TRBJ1-2 | few | TRBV4-3
CASKTAADTQYF | TGTGCCAGCAAGACTGCGGCAGATACGCAGTATTTT | . | TRBJ2-3 | few | TRBV2
CASAYGGGRLGAEQYF | TGTGCCAGCGCCTACGGGGGTGGCCGGTTGGGAGCGGAGCAGTACTTC | . | TRBJ2-7 | . | TRBV7-2
CKNERVFGYTF | TGCAAGAATGAGCGGGTATTTGGCTACACCTTC | . | TRBJ1-2 | few | TRBV20-1
CASSYTLNEQFF | TGTGCCAGCAGTTACACGTTGAATGAGCAGTTCTTC | . | TRBJ2-1 | . | TRBV28
CASSTGTKGDADTQYF | TGCGCCAGCAGCACCGGGACAAAGGGAGACGCAGATACGCAGTATTTT | . | TRBJ2-3 | . | TRBV5-1
CASSLTLQETQYF | TGTGCCAGCAGCTTGACTTTGCAAGAGACCCAGTACTTC | . | TRBJ2-5 | . | TRBV7-6
CATSRDNPGGEQFF | TGTGCCACCAGCAGAGATAACCCCGGAGGTGAGCAGTTCTTC | . | TRBJ2-1 | few | TRBV15
CASSQDINRNSNQPQHF | TGCGCCAGCAGCCAAGATATAAACAGAAATAGCAATCAGCCCCAGCATTTT | . | TRBJ1-5 | . | TRBV4-3
CASSPQRYTEAFF | TGTGCCAGTAGCCCCCAACGGTACACTGAAGCTTTCTTT | . | TRBJ1-1 | . | TRBV19
CASRRLGPNTEAFF | TGTGCCAGCAGACGCCTGGGCCCGAACACTGAAGCTTTCTTT | . | TRBJ1-1 | . | TRBV28
CASSLEGNPGDSPLHF | TGTGCCAGCAGCTTAGAGGGAAACCCGGGGGATTCACCCCTCCACTTT | . | TRBJ1-6 | . | TRBV7-9
CAWSATDRGQDEKLFF | TGTGCCTGGAGTGCCACGGACAGGGGGCAGGATGAAAAACTGTTTTTT | TRBD1 | TRBJ1-4 | few | TRBV30
CASSNPRQGVSNYGYTF | TGTGCCAGTAGTAACCCCCGACAGGGAGTTTCTAACTATGGCTACACCTTC | TRBD1 | TRBJ1-2 | few | TRBV19
CASSQVGSGVETQYF | TGTGCCAGCAGCCAAGTAGGTAGCGGGGTCGAGACCCAGTACTTC | TRBD2 | TRBJ2-5 | few | TRBV4-2
CASSLDGGSSYNEQFF | TGCGCCAGCAGCTTGGATGGCGGGAGCTCCTACAATGAGCAGTTCTTC | TRBD2 | TRBJ2-1 | few | TRBV5-1
CASSKGQLGDEQYF | TGTGCCAGCAGCAAGGGACAGCTGGGGGACGAGCAGTACTTC | TRBD1 | TRBJ2-7 | . | TRBV7-9
CASSFLGDNEQFF | TGTGCCAGCAGCTTCTTAGGGGACAATGAGCAGTTCTTC | . | TRBJ2-1 | . | TRBV7-9
CASSPPGSGANVLTF | TGTGCCAGCAGTCCCCCGGGCTCTGGGGCCAACGTCCTGACTTTC | . | TRBJ2-6 | . | TRBV6-6
CATIPGREGYEQYF | TGTGCCACTATCCCTGGACGGGAGGGCTACGAGCAGTACTTC | TRBD2 | TRBJ2-7 | . | TRBV7-8
CASRSPGTGNTIYF | TGTGCCAGCAGGTCCCCAGGGACTGGAAACACCATATATTTT | . | TRBJ1-3 | few | TRBV6-5
CASSSAGLAYTGELFF | TGTGCCAGCAGTTCAGCCGGACTAGCTTACACCGGGGAGCTGTTTTTT | TRBD2 | TRBJ2-2 | few | TRBV28